Below, 30 T cell receptor beta chains from the same sample are listed, as sequenced in a study of cytomegalovirus exposure and HLA in healthy donors. PCR used 60 Vbeta primers and 13 Jbeta primers. Libraries were prepared by immunoSEQ multiplex PCR; TCRdb keeps only in-frame clonotypes and omits some of them. Of roughly 160,000 clones listed, roughly 76% are singletons. Sequencing used PBMCs. The receptor set was obtained from a woman in her forties or fifties in good health and CMV-seronegative.

This sequence joins TRBV28 and TRBJ1-1; D call uncertain. Germline V gene data show CDR1 as MDHEN and CDR2 as SYDVKM. This CDR3 region has 13 residues. The V end was cut by 7 bases, the J end by 5 bases, with 14 bases between. CDR3 in DNA: TGTGCCAGCATCCCGTCGGGTCCGACTGAAGCTTTCTTT. As protein: CASIPSGPTEAFF.

This clone was detected only once. V gene TRBV30 combines with J gene TRBJ2-5, with TRBD2 as a possible D gene (5 bases). The CDR3 is 15 amino acids. Looked up from germline, CDR1 is GTSNPN and CDR2 is SVGIG (reference sequence). V was pared by 3 bases and J by 2 bases, with 16 bases between. CDR3 DNA: TGTGCCTGGAGCTCCCCTTGGCGGGTGCAAGAGACCCAGTACTTC. It codes for CAWSSPWRVQETQYF.

J is TRBJ2-1 and V is TRBV18, with D unclear. Germline assignment: CDR1 KGHSH and CDR2 LQKENI. V was shortened by 0 bases and J by 0 bases, with 6 bases between the two germline ends. This CDR3 comprises 15 residues. The CDR3 nucleotides read TGTGCCAGCTCACCACCTCCGGGCTCCTACAATGAGCAGTTCTTC. Its protein product is CASSPPPGSYNEQFF.

The CDR3 reads CAWRPEGFGQPQHF. CDR3 coding DNA: TGTGCCTGGAGACCGGAGGGCTTTGGACAGCCCCAGCATTTT. The chain uses TRBV30 and TRBJ1-5, with D unresolved. The V gene lost 3 bases and the J gene lost 7 bases, with 16 bases spanning the gap. The germline gives CDR1 GTSNPN, CDR2 SVGIG (reference sequence). The CDR3 contains 14 residues.

The genes are TRBV28 and TRBJ2-7, with a weak D call TRBD2 (5 bases). CDR1 and CDR2 from the germline V gene are MDHEN and SYDVKM. CDR3 length equals 13 residues. Trimming pared 3 bases from V and 3 bases from J, leaving 9 bases between. CDR3 in DNA: TGTGCCAGCAGTTTCCCACGGGGCTACGAGCAGTACTTC. Its translation: CASSFPRGYEQYF.

The CDR3 reads CASLWGDGNTIYF. CDR3 bases: TGTGCCTCCCTATGGGGGGATGGAAACACCATATATTTT. The chain carries TRBV19 and TRBJ1-3, with D possibly being TRBD1 (5 bases). V shed 11 bases and J shed 3 bases, with 14 bases lying between them. The CDR3 runs 13 residues. CDR1 and CDR2 from the germline V gene are LNHDA and SQIVND (reference sequence).

V is TRBV5-6 and J is TRBJ1-3; 8 bases fit TRBD1. Trimming cost V 4 bases and J 4 bases; bases outside gene matches: 7. The germline V gene encodes CDR1 SGHDT and CDR2 YYEEEE. CDR3 length equals 15 residues. The CDR3 is CASSPDRASGNTIYF. CDR3 nucleotide sequence: TGTGCCAGCAGCCCGGACAGGGCCTCAGGAAACACCATATATTTT.

The chain is built from TRBV2 and TRBJ2-3, with a possible D match to TRBD1 (5 bases). CDR1 and CDR2 (germline): SNHLY, FYNNEI. The V end lost 6 bases, the J end lost 2 bases, and 12 bases lay between the germline ends. The CDR3 consists of 14 residues. The CDR3 DNA reads as TGTGCCAGCAGCCCTCTGACAGCCACAGATACGCAGTATTTT. Translation: CASSPLTATDTQYF. Variable domain in full (rest from reference TRBV2 and TRBJ2-3): EPEVTQTPSHQVTQMGQEVILRCVPISNHLYFYWYRQILGQKVEFLVSFYNNEISEKSEIFDDQFSVERPDGSNFTLKIRSTKLEDSAMYFCASSPLTATDTQYFGPGTRLTVL.

This rearrangement joins TRBV5-1 to TRBJ2-4; tentative D call: TRBD2 (5 bases). CDR1 SGHRS and CDR2 YFSETQ come from the germline V gene. V gave up 0 bases and J gave up 7 bases, with 14 bases separating them. The CDR3 covers 15 residues. The CDR3 is CASSLEAAPGNIQYF. The CDR3 DNA follows: TGCGCCAGCAGCTTGGAGGCCGCCCCGGGGAACATTCAGTACTTC.

The chain has TRBV15 and TRBJ2-2; D is possibly TRBD2 (6 bases). Germline CDR1 is LNHNV and CDR2 is YYDKDF (reference sequence). Deletions cut 6 bases from V and 5 bases from J, with 10 bases between. This CDR3 has 13 amino acids. This chain's CDR3 is CATRDGGTGELFF. The CDR3 DNA sequence: TGTGCCACCAGAGACGGGGGAACCGGGGAGCTGTTTTTT.

The chain joins TRBV11-2 to TRBJ1-1, with TRBD1 matching 8 bases. The ends lost 4 bases at V and 4 bases at J; junction bases unmatched: 8. The CDR3 is 15 amino acids. Germline CDR1 is SGHAT and CDR2 is FQNNGV. In nucleotides, the CDR3 is TGTGCCAGCAGCTCGCCACGGACAGGGTTCACTGAAGCTTTCTTT. It specifies CASSSPRTGFTEAFF.

The gene calls are TRBV7-4 and TRBJ2-7, with 12 bases identical to TRBD2. The CDR3 sequence is 17 residues long. Per the germline V gene, CDR1 is SGHVT and CDR2 is SQSDAQ. J gave up 6 bases and V 5 bases, and 14 bases lay outside the gene matches. CDR3 loop: CASSLRLAGVTAREQYF. The CDR3 nucleotides read TGTGCCAGCAGCCTCCGACTAGCGGGGGTTACCGCTCGCGAGCAGTACTTC.

The gene calls are TRBV5-4 and TRBJ2-1; D is possibly TRBD1 (6 bases). This CDR3 spans 17 amino acids. Germline CDR1 reads SGHNT; CDR2 reads YYREEE (reference sequence). V lost 0 bases to trimming and J lost 6 bases, with 19 bases between them. DNA for the CDR3: TGTGCCAGCAGCTTGGTACCTACAGGACAGCACTTCAATGAGCAGTTCTTC. This encodes CASSLVPTGQHFNEQFF.

V usage is TRBV7-7 and J usage is TRBJ1-2; no clear D. CDR3 size: 17 residues. V dropped 1 base and J dropped 1 base, with 16 bases sitting between them. In germline, CDR1 is SSHAT, CDR2 FNYEAQ (reference sequence). The CDR3 nucleotides read TGTGCCAGCAGCTTAGTAGGAGGACGTCGGCGTAACTATGGCTACACCTTC. Encoded protein: CASSLVGGRRRNYGYTF. The full variable domain, its missing parts supplied by reference TRBV7-7 and TRBJ1-2, is GAGVSQSPRYKVTKRGQDVTLRCDPISSHATLYWYQQALGQGPEFLTYFNYEAQPDKSGLPSDRFSAERPEGSISTLTIQRTEQRDSAMYRCASSLVGGRRRNYGYTFGSGTRLTVV.

This rearrangement joins TRBV11-2 to TRBJ2-3, with a possible D match to TRBD2 (5 bases). From germline, CDR1 is SGHAT and CDR2 FQNNGV. V was pared by 5 bases and J by 0 bases, with 15 bases between. The CDR3 is 16 residues long. The DNA of the CDR3 is TGTGCCAGCAGCATCAATTTAGCGTTTAGCACAGATACGCAGTATTTT. This translates into CASSINLAFSTDTQYF.

This clone is a singleton in its sample. This chain uses TRBV5-1 with TRBJ2-1; 9 bases map to TRBD1. Germline V gives CDR1 SGHRS, CDR2 YFSETQ. The J segment lost 8 bases and the V segment lost 2 bases, leaving 8 bases of the junction unmatched. There are 15 residues in the CDR3. The CDR3 loop reads CASSFRDRDRDEQFF. The DNA of the CDR3 is TGCGCCAGCAGCTTCCGGGACAGGGATAGAGATGAGCAGTTCTTC. Full variable domain (outside the CDR3, taken from reference TRBV5-1 and TRBJ2-1): KAGVTQTPRYLIKTRGQQVTLSCSPISGHRSVSWYQQTPGQGLQFLFEYFSETQRNKGNFPGRFSGRQFSNSRSEMNVSTLELGDSALYLCASSFRDRDRDEQFFGPGTRLTVL.

Regarding this clone: An end of the junction differs from the germline gene, which may be a read error. The gene calls are TRBV5-1 and TRBJ2-1; 7 positions agree with TRBD2. Per germline, CDR1 SGHRS and CDR2 YFSETQ. This CDR3 is 14 amino acids long. The CDR3, as DNA: TGCGCCAGCAGCTTGGGAGGGCTAGCGGATACTGAGGTCTTC. Translated: CASSLGGLADTEVF.

V and J are TRBV28 and TRBJ2-1; TRBD1 matches 7 bases. This CDR3 has 15 amino acids. Germline loops: CDR1 MDHEN, CDR2 SYDVKM. V gave up 5 bases and J gave up 5 bases; unmatched junction bases: 9. The CDR3 coding sequence is TGTGCCAGCAGTCCCCTGGACAGGTCGGACAATGAGCAGTTCTTC. Its translation: CASSPLDRSDNEQFF.

The chain combines TRBV5-5 with TRBJ1-5; tentative D call: TRBD1 (5 bases). V was cut by 2 bases and J by 3 bases, with 12 bases left in between. CDR1 is SGHKS and CDR2 is YYEKEE in the germline V gene (reference sequence). This CDR3 is 15 amino acids long. The CDR3 region is CASSLAGDFNQPQHF. The CDR3 DNA sequence: TGTGCCAGCAGCTTAGCGGGGGACTTCAATCAGCCCCAGCATTTT.

The chain recombines TRBV4-2 with TRBJ2-2; the match to TRBD1 covers 9 bases. CDR1 and CDR2 from the germline V gene are LGHNA and YNFKEQ. This CDR3 is built from 18 residues. V lost 1 base and J lost 3; bases outside the gene matches: 9. The CDR3 nucleotides read TGTGCCAGCAGCCAAGGACCCAGCGGACAGGGGTACACCGGGGAGCTGTTTTTT. Protein sequence: CASSQGPSGQGYTGELFF.

This chain links TRBV28 with TRBJ1-6; perhaps TRBD1 as D (6 bases). Between the trimmed V and J ends, which lost 4 bases and 4 bases, there was a span of 14 bases. CDR1 is MDHEN, CDR2 SYDVKM, per germline. This CDR3 comprises 16 residues. The CDR3 DNA is TGTGCCAGCAGTTATGACAGGCGACGATATAATTCACCCCTCCACTTT. Its translation is CASSYDRRRYNSPLHF.

The CDR3 is CASSVGQGPTEAFF. The CDR3 bases are TGTGCCAGCAGCGTAGGACAGGGCCCCACTGAAGCTTTCTTT. The chain employs TRBV9 and TRBJ1-1; 7 bases match TRBD1. The V segment lost 0 bases and the J segment 4 bases; nucleotides outside the gene matches: 3. The CDR3 has 14 amino acids. CDR1 and CDR2 (germline): SGDLS, YYNGEE.

The J gene is TRBJ1-1, the V gene TRBV7-8; D is possibly TRBD1 (6 bases). V was pared by 5 bases and J by 1 base, with 14 bases between. Germline CDR1 and CDR2: SGHVS and FQNEAQ. The CDR3 loop spans 15 amino acids. CDR3 sequence (DNA): TGTGCCAGCAGCCCAAGGGGGGGAGAGAACACTGAAGCTTTCTTT. Translating gives CASSPRGGENTEAFF.

The V and J genes are TRBV19 and TRBJ1-1; TRBD1 might be the D (6 bases). The CDR3 consists of 15 residues. Deletions cut 3 bases from V and 6 bases from J, with 17 bases between. In germline, CDR1 is LNHDA, CDR2 SQIVND (reference sequence). The CDR3 sequence is CASSIPNRVAAEAFF. CDR3 bases: TGTGCCAGTAGTATTCCAAACAGGGTGGCGGCTGAAGCTTTCTTT. The complete variable domain, with remaining parts taken from reference TRBV19 and TRBJ1-1, reads DGGITQSPKYLFRKEGQNVTLSCEQNLNHDAMYWYRQDPGQGLRLIYYSQIVNDFQKGDIAEGYSVSREKKESFPLTVTSAQKNPTAFYLCASSIPNRVAAEAFFGQGTRLTVV.

About this clone: Different DNA sequences within this sample yield the same CDR3. CDR3: CAWSVQQGSGYTF. The CDR3 DNA reads TGTGCCTGGAGTGTACAACAGGGGAGCGGCTACACCTTC. The V and J genes are TRBV30 and TRBJ1-2; 7 positions match TRBD1. This CDR3 spans 13 amino acids. Germline CDR1 is GTSNPN and CDR2 is SVGIG (reference sequence). Trimming removed 0 bases from V and 8 bases from J; junction bases left unmatched: 6.

The chain's CDR3 is CAWSTQSPGGETQYF. CDR3 in DNA: TGTGCCTGGTCCACTCAAAGCCCGGGAGGAGAGACCCAGTACTTC. The genes are TRBV30 and TRBJ2-5; 7 positions agree with TRBD2. Unmatched junction bases numbered 13, after V lost 5 bases and J lost 4 bases. Germline CDR1 and CDR2: GTSNPN and SVGIG (reference sequence). The CDR3 spans 15 residues.

V and J are TRBV27 and TRBJ1-2, with 8 nucleotides matching TRBD1. The CDR3 covers 15 residues. Germline CDR1 is MNHEY and CDR2 is SMNVEV (reference sequence). The J segment lost 4 bases and the V segment lost 0 bases, leaving 4 bases of the junction unmatched. The CDR3 nucleotides are TGTGCCAGCAGTTTATCCCAGGGGGCTATCTATGGCTACACCTTC. Translating gives CASSLSQGAIYGYTF.

The chain links TRBV7-9 to TRBJ1-3; 10 positions agree with TRBD1. Germline values: CDR1 SEHNR, CDR2 FQNEAQ (reference sequence). The CDR3 loop spans 17 amino acids. V lost 4 bases, J lost 2 bases, and 8 bases stayed unmatched. CDR3 nucleotides: TGTGCCAGCAGCTCCGGACCGGGACAGGGGACTGGAAACACCATATATTTT. Protein product: CASSSGPGQGTGNTIYF.

The chain uses TRBV6-6 and TRBJ2-1; possible D gene TRBD2, 6 bases. The CDR3 covers 15 residues. Between the trimmed V and J ends, which lost 6 bases and 2 bases, there was a span of 14 bases. Germline V gene sequence: CDR1 MNHNY, CDR2 SVGAGI (reference sequence). In DNA, the CDR3 is TGTGCCAGCAGCCCGGGACTCAGAACCTACAATGAGCAGTTCTTC. Translated: CASSPGLRTYNEQFF.

The chain links TRBV7-6 to TRBJ1-1, with TRBD1 identical over 9 bases. This CDR3 has 15 amino acids. The ends lost 1 base at V and 5 bases at J; junction bases unmatched: 5. Germline V lookup: CDR1 SGHVS, CDR2 FNYEAQ. The CDR3 reads CASSLGGTGYTEAFF. CDR3 bases: TGTGCCAGCAGCTTAGGGGGGACAGGGTATACTGAAGCTTTCTTT.